These 6 T cell receptor beta chains were all obtained from the same sample, sequenced in a study of blood T cell repertoires in COVID-19. Profiled with immunoSEQ multiplex PCR; TCRdb holds only in-frame clones, not every one. The sample lists about 270,000 clones, about 88% seen once, with 2.5% to 3.5% in the top ten. Sequencing was performed on PBMCs or T cells enriched from blood (not recorded which). Source of these receptors: a woman in her fifties or sixties who had recovered from COVID-19.

The chain has TRBV27 and TRBJ2-1; maybe TRBD1 (6 bases). Germline CDR1 reads MNHEY; CDR2 reads SMNVEV (reference sequence). V lost 7 bases to trimming and J lost 7 bases, with 8 bases between them. The CDR3 loop spans 11 amino acids. For the CDR3, the DNA is TGTGCCAGCAAGGGACAAAATGAGCAGTTCTTC. Translating gives CASKGQNEQFF.

V is TRBV18 and J is TRBJ1-3; 8 bases align to TRBD1. Germline CDR1 is KGHSH and CDR2 is LQKENI. This CDR3 contains 19 residues. J gave up 0 bases and V 1 base, and 11 bases lay outside the gene matches. This chain's CDR3 is CASSPRSQGATISGNTIYF. The CDR3, as DNA: TGTGCCAGCTCACCACGGTCGCAGGGGGCTACGATCTCTGGAAACACCATATATTTT.

V and J are TRBV7-2 and TRBJ2-7; TRBD2 matches at 8 bases. CDR3 length: 15 residues. Germline values: CDR1 SGHTA, CDR2 FQGNSA. The V and J ends lost 6 bases and 2 bases, in that order; junction bases with no gene match: 9. In DNA, the CDR3 is TGTGCCAGCAGGCTAGAGGGCGGGAGGACCTACGAGCAGTACTTC. Its translation: CASRLEGGRTYEQYF.

The chain employs TRBV19 and TRBJ1-2; no clear D. In germline, CDR1 is LNHDA, CDR2 SQIVND (reference sequence). The V gene lost 1 base and the J gene lost 0 bases, with 9 bases spanning the gap. This CDR3 comprises 15 residues. CDR3 sequence (DNA): TGTGCCAGTAGTATAGCCATCCTACCTAACTATGGCTACACCTTC. It yields the protein CASSIAILPNYGYTF.

The chain carries TRBV4-2 and TRBJ1-6, with a weak D call TRBD1 (6 bases). Trimming stripped 0 bases from V and 9 bases from J, with 12 bases between. Germline V lookup: CDR1 LGHNA, CDR2 YNFKEQ. This CDR3 region has 15 residues. CDR3 DNA sequence: TGTGCCAGCAGCCAAGATGTTCAGGGGCGTTCACCCCTCCACTTT. This sequence encodes CASSQDVQGRSPLHF.

The rearrangement links TRBV18 to TRBJ2-3; 7 nucleotides match TRBD2. In germline, CDR1 is KGHSH, CDR2 LQKENI. The length of the CDR3 is 15 residues. V lost 6 bases, J lost 4 bases, and 10 bases stayed unmatched. The CDR3 nucleotides are TGTGCCAGCTCTTTTGCGGGAGTGAGTTCAGATACGCAGTATTTT. Its protein product is CASSFAGVSSDTQYF. Complete variable domain (other parts from reference TRBV18 and TRBJ2-3): NAGVMQNPRHLVRRRGQEARLRCSPMKGHSHVYWYRQLPEEGLKFMVYLQKENIIDESGMPKERFSAEFPKEGPSILRIQQVVRGDSAAYFCASSFAGVSSDTQYFGPGTRLTVL.